This record covers a single T cell receptor (beta chain). The CDR3 is made up of 15 amino acids. In germline, CDR1 is SGDLS, CDR2 YYNGEE. The V end lost 3 bases, the J end lost 1 base, and 10 bases lay between the germline ends. This entry comes from a study of blood T cell repertoires in COVID-19. Only in-frame clones appear in the TCRdb table, and some are missing; sequencing was by immunoSEQ multiplex PCR. The repertoire includes around 260,000 clones, approximately 87% of them detected once, and 3.5% to 5.5% sits in the top ten. This chain uses TRBV9 with TRBJ2-2, with TRBD1 as a possible D gene (5 bases). The sequencing sample was made of peripheral blood. The receptor's source is a man in his 60s who had recovered from COVID-19. CDR3 DNA: TGTGCCAGCAGCGCCGCAGGACAGAACACCGGGGAGCTGTTTTTT. As protein: CASSAAGQNTGELFF.